The rows below give T cell receptor beta chains drawn from one sample of a study of T cell responses to AZD1222 COVID-19 vaccine. Sequenced by immunoSEQ multiplex PCR; TCRdb stores in-frame clones only, minus some. The sample carries over 120,000 clones, approximately 92% recorded once. The material sequenced was peripheral blood, taken 28 days after the second AZD1222 dose. These receptors all come from an adult who received the AZD1222 COVID-19 vaccine. Each CDR3 is given with its conserved first and last residue. A D gene is named only where the DNA matches it firmly. Size tells how often a clone was seen (once, few, many) or the class of an expanded clone, and some rows leave it out.

v_gene	j_gene	abundance	d_gene	CDR3aa	CDR3nt
TRBV6-5	TRBJ2-3	-	-	CAVQGGGSTDTQYF	TGTGCCGTTCAGGGGGGCGGTTCCACAGATACGCAGTATTTT
TRBV5-5	TRBJ1-1	once	-	CASSLGQMNTEAFF	TGTGCCAGCAGCTTGGGGCAGATGAACACTGAAGCTTTCTTT
TRBV19	TRBJ1-1	-	-	CASIGGLEAFF	TGTGCCAGTATTGGGGGCCTTGAAGCTTTCTTT
TRBV3-1/TRBV3-2	TRBJ1-2	-	-	CASSQDRLLRSPTNYGYTF	TGTGCCAGCAGCCAAGATCGATTATTGCGCAGCCCAACTAACTATGGCTACACCTTC
TRBV27	TRBJ2-5	-	-	CASRLQETQYF	TGTGCCAGCAGACTCCAAGAGACCCAGTACTTC
TRBV6-2/TRBV6-3	TRBJ2-3	few	-	CASNPTGSYAQYF	TGTGCCAGCAACCCCACAGGTTCTTACGCGCAGTATTTT
TRBV2	TRBJ1-4	-	-	CASRGGATNEKLFF	TGTGCCAGCAGGGGAGGGGCAACTAATGAAAAACTGTTTTTT
TRBV4-3	TRBJ1-1	-	-	CASSQGGVLNTEAFF	TGCGCCAGCAGCCAAGGGGGAGTTTTGAACACTGAAGCTTTCTTT
TRBV19	TRBJ1-5	-	-	CASSEQGFGQPQHF	TGTGCCAGTTCAGAACAGGGTTTTGGTCAGCCCCAGCATTTT
TRBV15	TRBJ2-7	-	TRBD1	CATSPTGGTHEQYF	TGTGCCACCAGTCCGACAGGGGGGACCCACGAGCAGTACTTC
TRBV19	TRBJ2-4	-	TRBD2	CASSRGGLDIQYF	TGTGCCAGTAGCCGGGGGGGGTTAGACATTCAGTACTTC
TRBV28	TRBJ1-4	-	-	CASSLRAPSGKLFF	TGTGCCAGCAGTTTAAGGGCCCCGTCGGGAAAACTGTTTTTT
TRBV13	TRBJ1-2	-	-	CASSPVSLQYNYGYTF	TGTGCCAGCAGCCCCGTGAGCTTACAGTATAACTATGGCTACACCTTC
TRBV6-2/TRBV6-3	TRBJ1-2	once	-	CASSPGTRANYGYTF	TGTGCCAGCAGTCCCGGGACACGAGCTAACTATGGCTACACCTTC